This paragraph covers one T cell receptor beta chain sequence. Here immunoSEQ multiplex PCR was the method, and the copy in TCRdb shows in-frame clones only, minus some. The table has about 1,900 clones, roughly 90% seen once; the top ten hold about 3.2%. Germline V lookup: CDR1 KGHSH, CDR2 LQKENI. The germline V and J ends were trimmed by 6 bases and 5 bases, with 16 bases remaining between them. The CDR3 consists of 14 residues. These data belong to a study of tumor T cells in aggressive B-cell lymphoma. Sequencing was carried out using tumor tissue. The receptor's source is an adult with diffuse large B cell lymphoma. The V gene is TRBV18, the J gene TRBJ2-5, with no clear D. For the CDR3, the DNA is TGTGCCAGCTCCCCGACGGCTGCCAGGGAGACCCAGTACTTC. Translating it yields CASSPTAARETQYF. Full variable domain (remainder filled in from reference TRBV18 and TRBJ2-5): NAGVMQNPRHLVRRRGQEARLRCSPMKGHSHVYWYRQLPEEGLKFMVYLQKENIIDESGMPKERFSAEFPKEGPSILRIQQVVRGDSAAYFCASSPTAARETQYFGPGTRLLVL.